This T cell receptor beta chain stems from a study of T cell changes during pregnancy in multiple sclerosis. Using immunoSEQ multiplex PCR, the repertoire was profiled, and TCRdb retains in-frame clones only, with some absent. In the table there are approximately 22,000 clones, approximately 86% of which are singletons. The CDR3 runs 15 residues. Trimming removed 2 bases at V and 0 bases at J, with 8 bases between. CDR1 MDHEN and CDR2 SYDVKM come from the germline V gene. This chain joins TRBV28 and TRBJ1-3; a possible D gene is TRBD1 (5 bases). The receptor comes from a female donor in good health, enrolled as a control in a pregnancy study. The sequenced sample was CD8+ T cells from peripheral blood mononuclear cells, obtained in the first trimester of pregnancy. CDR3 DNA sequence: TGTGCCAGCAGTTTACCCGGGGGCTCTGGAAACACCATATATTTT. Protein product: CASSLPGGSGNTIYF.